The clone carrying this T cell receptor beta chain was seen a few times. This entry comes from a study of human T cells and chemical hapten exposure. Study context: A roughly 2 cm by roughly 2 cm inner upper arm patch received 2% DPC for sensitization.

The time point here: pre-sensitization, week 0. The sample's treatment: therapeutic diphenylcyclopropenone sensitization with weekly scalp DPC. Each CDR3 protein gets one entry after TCRdb re-called the RACE reads with MiXCR. The sample yields around 42,000 distinct CDR3 sequences, 9.5% to 15% seen once. CDR1 and CDR2 (germline): SGHNT, YENEEA. V was cut by 5 bases and J by 10 bases, with 15 bases left in between. The CDR3 is 13 amino acids. Sequenced here: whole blood, sampled in connection with sensitization to the hapten diphenylcyclopropenone (DPC). This TCR was sampled from a woman younger than 45 with alopecia areata. Some clones in this sample may be carry-over from other donors' samples. V is TRBV11-3 and J is TRBJ2-1; possible D gene TRBD2, 5 bases. CDR3 in DNA: TGTGCCAGCAGCGCACGAGGGCGTGGAGAGCAGTTCTTC. Translation: CASSARGRGEQFF.